This section outlines one TCR beta chain sequence together with its context. This sample stems from a study of blood T cell repertoires in COVID-19. Across the whole study: Sources were T cells, B-cell-depleted T cells, or PBMCs; the material itself was cDNA or gDNA.

Original methodology: Estimated nucleated cell counts came from reference gene primer amplification. TCRdb's copy holds only in-frame clones and misses some; the assay was immunoSEQ multiplex PCR. That table supplies the V and J calls and clone size; D and trimming were determined from the DNA. The profile shows about 220,000 clones, more than 70% of them singletons. The V gene end was trimmed by 4 bases and the J gene end by 0 bases; junction bases not matched to a gene: 11. The germline CDR1 and CDR2 sequences are SGHTA and FQGTGA. The CDR3 runs 17 residues. The chain has TRBV7-3 and TRBJ1-1, with 7 positions matching TRBD1. The source is a woman of 80 years or more with acute or convalescent COVID-19. Sequenced input: peripheral blood. DNA of the CDR3: TGTGCCAGCAGCTCCTCGGGGACAGCCGTCATGAACACTGAAGCTTTCTTT. Translating gives CASSSSGTAVMNTEAFF.